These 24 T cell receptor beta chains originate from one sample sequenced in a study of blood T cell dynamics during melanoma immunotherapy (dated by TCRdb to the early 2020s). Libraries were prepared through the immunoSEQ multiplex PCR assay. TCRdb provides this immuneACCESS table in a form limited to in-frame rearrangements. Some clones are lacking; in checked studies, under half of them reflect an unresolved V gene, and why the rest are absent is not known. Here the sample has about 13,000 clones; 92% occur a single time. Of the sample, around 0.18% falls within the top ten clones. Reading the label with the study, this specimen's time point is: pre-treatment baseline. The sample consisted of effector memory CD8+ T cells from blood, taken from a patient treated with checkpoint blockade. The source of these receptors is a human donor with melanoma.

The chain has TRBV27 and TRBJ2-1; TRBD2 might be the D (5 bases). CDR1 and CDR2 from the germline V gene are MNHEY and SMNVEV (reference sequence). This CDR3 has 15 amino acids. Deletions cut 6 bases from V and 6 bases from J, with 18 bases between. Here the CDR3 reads CASRGFDIGGNEQFF. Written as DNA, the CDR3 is TGTGCCAGCAGGGGCTTTGACATTGGAGGCAATGAGCAGTTCTTC.

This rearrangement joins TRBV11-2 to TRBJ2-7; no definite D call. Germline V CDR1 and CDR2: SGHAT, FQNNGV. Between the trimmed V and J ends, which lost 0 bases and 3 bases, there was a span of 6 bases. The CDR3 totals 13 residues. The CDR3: CASSLESIYEQYF. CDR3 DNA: TGTGCCAGCAGCTTAGAATCCATCTACGAGCAGTACTTC.

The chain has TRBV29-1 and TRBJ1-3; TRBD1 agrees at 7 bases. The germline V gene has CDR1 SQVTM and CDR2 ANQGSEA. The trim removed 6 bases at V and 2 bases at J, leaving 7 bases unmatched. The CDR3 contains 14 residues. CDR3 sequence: CSVTTGAAGNTIYF. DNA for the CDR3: TGCAGCGTCACAACAGGGGCGGCTGGAAACACCATATATTTT.

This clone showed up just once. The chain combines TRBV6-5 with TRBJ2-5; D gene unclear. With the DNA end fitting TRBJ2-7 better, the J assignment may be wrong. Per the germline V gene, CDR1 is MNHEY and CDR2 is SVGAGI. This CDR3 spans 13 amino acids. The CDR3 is CASGLGNSYEQYF. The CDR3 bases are TGTGCCAGCGGGCTGGGAAACTCCTACGAGCAGTACTTC.

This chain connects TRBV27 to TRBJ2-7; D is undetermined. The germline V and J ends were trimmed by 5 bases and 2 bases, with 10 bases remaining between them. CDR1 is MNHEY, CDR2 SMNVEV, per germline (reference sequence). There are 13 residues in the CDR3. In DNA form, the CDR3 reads TGTGCCAGCAGTCCACGCGTTACCTACGAGCAGTACTTC. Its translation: CASSPRVTYEQYF.

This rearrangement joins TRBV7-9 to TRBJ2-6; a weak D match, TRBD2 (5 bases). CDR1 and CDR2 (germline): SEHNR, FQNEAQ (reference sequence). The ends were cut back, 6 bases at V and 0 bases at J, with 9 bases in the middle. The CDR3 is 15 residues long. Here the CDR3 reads CASSHRGSGANVLTF. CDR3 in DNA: TGTGCCAGCAGTCACCGGGGCTCTGGGGCCAACGTCCTGACTTTC.

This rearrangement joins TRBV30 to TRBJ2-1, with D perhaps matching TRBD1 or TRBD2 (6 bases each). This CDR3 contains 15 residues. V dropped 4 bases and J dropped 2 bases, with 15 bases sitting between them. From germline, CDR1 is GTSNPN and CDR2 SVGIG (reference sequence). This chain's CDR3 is CAWILDGGAYNEQFF. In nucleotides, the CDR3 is TGTGCCTGGATATTGGACGGGGGCGCCTACAATGAGCAGTTCTTC.

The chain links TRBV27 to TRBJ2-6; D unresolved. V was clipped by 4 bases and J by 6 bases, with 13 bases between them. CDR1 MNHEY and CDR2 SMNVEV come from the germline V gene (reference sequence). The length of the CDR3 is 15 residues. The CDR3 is CASSSLRRPANVLTF. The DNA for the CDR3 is TGTGCCAGCAGTTCCCTACGGCGGCCGGCCAACGTCCTGACTTTC.

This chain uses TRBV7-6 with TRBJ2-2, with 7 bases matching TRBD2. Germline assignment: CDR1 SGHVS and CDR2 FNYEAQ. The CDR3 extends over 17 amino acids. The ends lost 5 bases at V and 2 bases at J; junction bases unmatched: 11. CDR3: CASSRRSGTGNTGELFF. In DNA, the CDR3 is TGTGCCAGCAGCCGCCGCAGCGGGACGGGTAACACCGGGGAGCTGTTTTTT.

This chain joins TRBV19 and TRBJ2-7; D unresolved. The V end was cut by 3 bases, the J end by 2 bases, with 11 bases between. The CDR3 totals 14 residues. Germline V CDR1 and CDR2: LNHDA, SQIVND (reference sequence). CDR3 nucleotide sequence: TGTGCCAGTAGTATGGCAGTGACCACCTACGAGCAGTACTTC. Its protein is CASSMAVTTYEQYF.

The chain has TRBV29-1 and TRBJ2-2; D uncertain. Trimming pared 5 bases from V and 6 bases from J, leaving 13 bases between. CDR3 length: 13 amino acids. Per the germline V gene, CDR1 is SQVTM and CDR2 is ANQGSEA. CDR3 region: CSVPMDGPGELFF. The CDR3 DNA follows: TGCAGCGTTCCCATGGACGGACCCGGGGAGCTGTTTTTT.

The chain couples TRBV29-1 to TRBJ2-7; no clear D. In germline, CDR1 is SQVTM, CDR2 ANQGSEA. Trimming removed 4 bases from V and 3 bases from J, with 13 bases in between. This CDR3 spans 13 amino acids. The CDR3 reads CSVAGDIYYEQYF. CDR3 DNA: TGCAGCGTTGCAGGAGACATCTACTACGAGCAGTACTTC.

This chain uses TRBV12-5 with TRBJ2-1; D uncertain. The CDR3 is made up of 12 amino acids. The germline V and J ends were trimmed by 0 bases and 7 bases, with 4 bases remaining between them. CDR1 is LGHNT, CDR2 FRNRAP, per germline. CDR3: CASGLVGNEQFF. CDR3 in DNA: TGTGCTAGTGGTTTGGTGGGAAATGAGCAGTTCTTC.

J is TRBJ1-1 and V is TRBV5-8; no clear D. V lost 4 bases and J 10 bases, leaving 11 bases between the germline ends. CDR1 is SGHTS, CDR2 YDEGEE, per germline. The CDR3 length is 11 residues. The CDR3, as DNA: TGTGCCAGCAGCGGGCCGGGAAGAGCTTTCTTT. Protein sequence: CASSGPGRAFF. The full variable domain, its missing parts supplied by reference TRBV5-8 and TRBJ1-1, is EAGVTQSPTHLIKTRGQQATLRCSPISGHTSVYWYQQALGLGLQFLLWYDEGEERNRGNFPPRFSGRQFPNYSSELNVNALELEDSALYLCASSGPGRAFFGQGTRLTVV.

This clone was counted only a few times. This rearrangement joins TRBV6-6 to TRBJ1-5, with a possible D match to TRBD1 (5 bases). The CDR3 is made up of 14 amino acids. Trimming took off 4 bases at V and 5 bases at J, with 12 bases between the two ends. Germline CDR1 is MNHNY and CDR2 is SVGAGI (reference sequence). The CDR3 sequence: CASSWVGGDQPQHF. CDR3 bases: TGTGCCAGCAGTTGGGTGGGGGGAGATCAGCCCCAGCATTTT.

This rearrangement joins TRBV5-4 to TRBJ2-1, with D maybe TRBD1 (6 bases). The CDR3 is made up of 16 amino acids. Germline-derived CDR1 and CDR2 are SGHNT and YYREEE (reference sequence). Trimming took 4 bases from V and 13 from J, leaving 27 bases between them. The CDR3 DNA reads TGTGCCAGCAGCATCGGGCTTTCGGATGACAGGCACTCACAGTTCTTC. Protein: CASSIGLSDDRHSQFF. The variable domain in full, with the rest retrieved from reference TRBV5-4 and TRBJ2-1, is ETGVTQSPTHLIKTRGQQVTLRCSSQSGHNTVSWYQQALGQGPQFIFQYYREEENGRGNFPPRFSGLQFPNYSSELNVNALELDDSALYLCASSIGLSDDRHSQFFGPGTRLTVL.

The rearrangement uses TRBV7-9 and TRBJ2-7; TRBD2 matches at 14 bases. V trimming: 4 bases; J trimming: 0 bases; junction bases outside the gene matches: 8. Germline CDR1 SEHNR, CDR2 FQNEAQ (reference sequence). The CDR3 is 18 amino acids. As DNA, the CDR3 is TGTGCCAGCAGCTCCGGGACTAGCGGGAGATTCTACTCCTACGAGCAGTACTTC. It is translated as CASSSGTSGRFYSYEQYF.

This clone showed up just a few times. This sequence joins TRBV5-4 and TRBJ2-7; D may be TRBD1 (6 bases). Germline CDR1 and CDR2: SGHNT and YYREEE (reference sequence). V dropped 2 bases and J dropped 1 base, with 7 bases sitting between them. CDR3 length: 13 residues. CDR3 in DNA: TGTGCCAGCAGCTTAGGACAGTCCTACGAGCAGTACTTC. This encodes CASSLGQSYEQYF.

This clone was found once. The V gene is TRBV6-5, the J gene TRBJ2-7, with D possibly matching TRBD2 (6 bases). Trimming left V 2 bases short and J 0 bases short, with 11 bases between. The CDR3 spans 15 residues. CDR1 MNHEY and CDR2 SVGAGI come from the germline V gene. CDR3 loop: CASSYGRGISYEQYF. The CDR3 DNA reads TGTGCCAGCAGTTACGGCCGGGGGATCTCCTACGAGCAGTACTTC.

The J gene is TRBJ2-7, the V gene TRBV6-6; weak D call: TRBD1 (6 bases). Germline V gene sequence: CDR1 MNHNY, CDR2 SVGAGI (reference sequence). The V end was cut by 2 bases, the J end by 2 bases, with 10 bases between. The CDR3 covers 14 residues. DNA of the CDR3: TGTGCCAGCAGTTACCGTACAGGGACCTACGAGCAGTACTTC. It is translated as CASSYRTGTYEQYF.

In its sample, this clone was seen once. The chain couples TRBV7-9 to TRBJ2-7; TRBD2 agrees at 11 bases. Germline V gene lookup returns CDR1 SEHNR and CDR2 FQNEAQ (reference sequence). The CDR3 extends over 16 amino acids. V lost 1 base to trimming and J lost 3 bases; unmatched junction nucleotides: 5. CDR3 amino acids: CASSLEGLAANYEQYF. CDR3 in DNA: TGTGCCAGCAGCTTAGAGGGACTAGCGGCCAACTACGAGCAGTACTTC.

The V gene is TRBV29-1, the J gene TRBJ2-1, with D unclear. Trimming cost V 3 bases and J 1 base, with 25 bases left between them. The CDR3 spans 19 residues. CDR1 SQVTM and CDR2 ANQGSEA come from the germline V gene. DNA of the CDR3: TGCAGCGTTGAGGGTGCAGGATCCACCCAAGCCCAATCCTACAATGAGCAGTTCTTC. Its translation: CSVEGAGSTQAQSYNEQFF.

The DNA of the CDR3 is TGTGCCAGCAGTTACTTAGGAGCGGACTTCACAGATACGCAGTATTTT. Translation: CASSYLGADFTDTQYF. This rearrangement joins TRBV6-6 to TRBJ2-3, with D possibly matching TRBD2 (5 bases). Per the germline V gene, CDR1 is MNHNY and CDR2 is SVGAGI (reference sequence). Trimming took off 1 base at V and 2 bases at J, with 13 bases between the two ends. The CDR3 consists of 16 residues.

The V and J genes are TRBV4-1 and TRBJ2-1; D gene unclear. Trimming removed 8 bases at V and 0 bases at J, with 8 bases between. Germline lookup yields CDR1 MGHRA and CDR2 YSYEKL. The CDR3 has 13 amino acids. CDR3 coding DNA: TGCGCCAGCGGCCCCAGCTCCTACAATGAGCAGTTCTTC. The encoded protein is CASGPSSYNEQFF.